The rows below give T cell receptor beta chains drawn from one sample of a study of glioma-infiltrating T cells. One entry per CDR3 protein, called by TCRdb with MiXCR from the multiplex PCR reads. The data contain 150,000 to 200,000 distinct CDR3 sequences, over 25% of them singletons. Sample: glioma tissue, nonneoplastic brain tissue, or PBMCs (not recorded which). Receptors originate from a human donor with low-grade glioma or glioblastoma, undergoing nonglioma brain surgery, or in good health (not recorded which). The CDR3 runs from the conserved cysteine through the conserved F or W. The order of the fields is clone size, D gene, J gene, V gene, CDR3 protein, CDR3 DNA. The D gene is left open where the match is weak. The size entry is marked missing in some rows and otherwise reads once, few, many or a size class.

-,-,TRBJ2-2,TRBV2,CASRAGQNTGELFF,TGTGCAAGCAGGGCGGGCCAGAACACCGGGGAGCTGTTTTTT
-,-,TRBJ1-1,TRBV28,CASSPVEGPAITEAFF,TGTGCCAGCAGTCCGGTTGAAGGGCCCGCTATCACTGAAGCTTTCTTT
many,TRBD1,TRBJ1-1,TRBV5-4,CASRLGQGGTEAFF,TGTGCCAGCAGGTTGGGACAGGGGGGTACTGAAGCTTTCTTT
many,TRBD1,TRBJ1-2,TRBV6-1,CASSPGQLYGYTF,TGTGCCAGCAGCCCGGGACAGCTCTATGGCTACACCTTC
-,-,TRBJ2-2,TRBV11-2,CASTHGGTGERFF,TGTGCCAGCACCCACGGGGGAACCGGGGAGCGGTTTTTT
many,-,TRBJ2-1,TRBV20-1,CSARGSATYNEQFF,TGCAGTGCTAGGGGAAGTGCGACTTACAATGAGCAGTTCTTC
few,TRBD2,TRBJ2-7,TRBV4-1,CASSTPGTRGYEQYF,TGCGCCAGCAGCACCCCCGGGACTAGGGGATACGAGCAGTACTTC
many,-,TRBJ2-7,TRBV27,CASSQPGKGKEQYF,TGTGCCAGCAGTCAACCCGGGAAGGGGAAGGAGCAGTACTTC
-,TRBD1,TRBJ2-7,TRBV20-1,CSTRATGTGRYEQYF,TGCAGTACTAGAGCCACCGGGACAGGGAGGTACGAGCAGTACTTC
-,TRBD1,TRBJ2-1,TRBV5-1,CASSTQDRAANEQFF,TGCGCCAGCAGCACCCAAGACAGGGCGGCAAATGAGCAGTTCTTC
many,TRBD1,TRBJ2-3,TRBV27,CASSLKWDRGRGGPTDTQYF,TGTGCCAGCAGCCTGAAGTGGGACAGGGGGCGCGGCGGTCCCACAGATACGCAGTATTTT
-,-,TRBJ1-2,TRBV6-1,CASGRTLANYGQTF,TGTGCCAGCGGGCGGACATTAGCTAACTATGGCCAAACCTTC
many,-,TRBJ1-2,TRBV29-1,CSVVRYDGYTF,TGCAGCGTTGTCAGATATGACGGCTACACCTTC
many,TRBD1,TRBJ1-2,TRBV19,CASSIQTGGYGYTF,TGTGCCAGTAGTATCCAGACAGGGGGCTATGGCTACACCTTC
few,-,TRBJ1-4,TRBV2,CASLYREQYTNEKLFF,TGTGCCAGCCTCTATAGAGAGCAGTATACTAATGAAAAACTGTTTTTT
once,-,TRBJ1-2,TRBV20-1,CSANSGRFYGYTF,TGCAGTGCTAACTCCGGACGGTTCTATGGCTACACCTTT
many,-,TRBJ1-3,TRBV3-1,CASSQGFGGNTIYF,TGTGCCAGCAGCCAAGGGTTCGGAGGAAACACCATATATTTT
many,TRBD1,TRBJ1-1,TRBV10-3,CAIRQGAGNTEAFF,TGTGCCATCAGACAGGGGGCAGGGAACACTGAAGCTTTCTTT
-,-,TRBJ2-3,TRBV4-3,CASSQEGASTDTQYF,TGCGCCAGCAGCCAAGAGGGTGCTAGCACAGATACGCAGTATTTT
once,-,TRBJ1-5,TRBV6-5,CASISSHRVALQSNQPQHF,TGTGCCAGCATCTCCTCCCACAGGGTGGCCCTACAAAGCAATCAGCCCCAGCATTTT
many,TRBD1,TRBJ1-2,TRBV4-1,CASSQDDAGGNYGYTF,TGCGCCAGCAGCCAAGATGACGCAGGGGGTAACTATGGCTACACCTTC
many,-,TRBJ2-1,TRBV25-1,CASSGSVGFNNEQFF,TGTGCCAGCAGTGGATCGGTCGGGTTTAACAATGAGCAGTTCTTC
-,-,TRBJ2-7,TRBV6-5,CASSYSFHGGDYNEQYF,TGTGCCAGCAGTTACTCTTTTCACGGGGGAGACTACAATGAGCAGTACTTC
many,-,TRBJ2-1,TRBV7-9,CASSLGGDDEQFF,TGTGCCAGCAGCTTAGGGGGGGACGATGAGCAGTTCTTC
many,-,TRBJ2-7,TRBV4-1,CASSQDPQGYEQYF,TGCGCCAGCAGCCAAGATCCACAGGGCTACGAGCAGTACTTC
many,-,TRBJ1-1,TRBV18,CASSPYEGMNTEAFF,TGTGCCAGCTCACCCTATGAGGGGATGAACACTGAAGCTTTCTTT
-,-,TRBJ1-1,TRBV20-1,CSAAAGIVAEAFF,TGCAGTGCAGCGGCAGGCATCGTCGCTGAAGCTTTCTTT
-,-,TRBJ1-6,TRBV3-1,CASSQARSPLHF,TGTGCCAGCAGCCAAGCACGTTCACCCCTCCACTTT
many,-,TRBJ1-5,TRBV12-3/TRBV12-4,CASSFELSNQPQHF,TGTGCCAGCAGTTTCGAACTTAGCAATCAGCCCCAGCATTTT
many,-,TRBJ1-2,TRBV20-1,CSAKLAGLGGYTF,TGCAGTGCTAAGTTGGCAGGCTTGGGTGGCTACACCTTC
-,TRBD1,TRBJ1-5,TRBV19,CASRSTGGGNQPKHF,TGTGCCAGTAGGAGTACAGGGGGTGGCAATCAGCCCAAGCATTTT
once,TRBD1,TRBJ1-4,TRBV29-1,CSINGGTGDEKLFF,TGCAGCATCAACGGGGGGACAGGGGACGAAAAACTGTTTTTT
many,-,TRBJ1-5,TRBV4-2,CASSQGGLQQPQHF,TGTGCCAGCAGCCAAGGAGGATTGCAGCAGCCCCAGCATTTT
many,TRBD2,TRBJ2-3,TRBV3-1,CASSPRTSGRSTDTQYF,TGTGCCAGCAGCCCTCGGACTAGCGGGAGGAGCACAGATACGCAGTATTTT
-,TRBD1,TRBJ2-1,TRBV5-1,CASSLPGQNYNEQFF,TGCGCCAGCAGCCTCCCGGGACAGAACTACAATGAGCAGTTCTTC
few,-,TRBJ2-1,TRBV5-4,CASSLGPLVTYNEQFF,TGTGCCAGCAGCTTGGGGCCCTTAGTGACCTACAATGAGCAGTTCTTC
-,TRBD1,TRBJ2-2,TRBV12-3/TRBV12-4,CASSLGQSYNTGELFF,TGTGCCAGCAGTTTGGGACAGAGCTATAACACCGGGGAGCTGTTTTTT
-,TRBD1,TRBJ2-7,TRBV5-4,CASSAGGQGTYERYF,TGTGCCAGCAGTGCAGGGGGACAGGGGACCTACGAGCGGTACTTC
many,-,TRBJ2-1,TRBV4-2,CASSQYRADEQFF,TGTGCCAGCAGCCAGTACAGGGCGGATGAGCAGTTCTTC
-,-,TRBJ2-5,TRBV29-1,CSVEGSGQESQYF,TGCAGCGTTGAGGGTAGCGGACAAGAGAGCCAGTACTTC
-,-,TRBJ1-5,TRBV2,CASEVGPSLSDPQHF,TGTGCCAGTGAAGTGGGGCCGTCCCTAAGCGATCCCCAGCATTTT
many,-,TRBJ1-1,TRBV6-2/TRBV6-3,CASSFQWGTEAFF,TGTGCCAGCAGTTTTCAATGGGGGACTGAAGCTTTCTTT
many,TRBD2,TRBJ2-1,TRBV20-1,CSARDRGTTYNEQFF,TGCAGTGCTAGAGATCGGGGGACTACCTACAATGAGCAGTTCTTC
-,TRBD2,TRBJ2-5,TRBV4-3,CASSQAGGETQYF,TGCGCCAGCAGCCAAGCGGGAGGAGAGACCCAGTACTTC
-,-,TRBJ1-5,TRBV28,CESRSTAGPQHF,TGTGAAAGCCGTTCGACGGCTGGGCCCCAGCATTTT
many,-,TRBJ2-1,TRBV7-8,CASSPMYEQFF,TGTGCCAGCAGCCCCATGTATGAGCAGTTCTTC